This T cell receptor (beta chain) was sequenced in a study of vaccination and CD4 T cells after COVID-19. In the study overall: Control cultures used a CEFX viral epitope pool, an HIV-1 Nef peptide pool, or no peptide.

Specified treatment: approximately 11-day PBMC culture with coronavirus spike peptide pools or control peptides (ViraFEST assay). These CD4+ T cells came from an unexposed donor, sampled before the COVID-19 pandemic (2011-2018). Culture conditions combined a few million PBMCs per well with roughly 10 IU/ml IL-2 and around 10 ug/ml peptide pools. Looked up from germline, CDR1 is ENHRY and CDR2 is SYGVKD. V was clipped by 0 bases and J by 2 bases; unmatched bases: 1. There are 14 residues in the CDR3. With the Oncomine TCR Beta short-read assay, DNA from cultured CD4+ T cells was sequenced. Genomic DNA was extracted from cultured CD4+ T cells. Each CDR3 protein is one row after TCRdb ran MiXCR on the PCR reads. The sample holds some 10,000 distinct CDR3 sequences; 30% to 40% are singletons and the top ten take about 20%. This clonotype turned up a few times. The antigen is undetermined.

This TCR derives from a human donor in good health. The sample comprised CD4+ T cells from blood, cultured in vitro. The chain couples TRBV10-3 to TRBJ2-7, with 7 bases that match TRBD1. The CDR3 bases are TGTGCCATCAGTGAGTCAGGACAGGCCTACGAGCAGTACTTC. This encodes CAISESGQAYEQYF.